The sample holds many counts of the clone carrying this T cell receptor beta chain. What it binds is unknown. These data come from a study of early T cells in non-severe SARS-CoV-2 infection. Study in general: Bulk RNA taken from unsorted whole blood was sequenced, leaving chains unpaired. Overall study findings and caveats: Anti-spike CD8 specificities were favored by VDJdb matching, whose results missed private and CD4 specificities.

Individual cDNA molecules each received unique molecular identifiers attached to them. TCRdb used MiXCR to reprocess the 5' RACE reads, holding one entry per CDR3 protein. The sample lists around 70,000 distinct CDR3 sequences; around 10% were seen once. From germline, CDR1 is SGDLS and CDR2 YYNGEE. The CDR3 length is 14 residues. Trimming shortened V by 4 bases and J by 3 bases, and 11 bases separated the two germline ends. The sample taken for sequencing was whole blood. This clonotype originated in an adult who was a healthcare worker with PCR-confirmed SARS-CoV-2 infection or an uninfected control (not recorded which). The rearrangement links TRBV9 to TRBJ1-3; D is uncertain. The CDR3 loop reads CASSLGPIGNTIYF. The CDR3 DNA sequence: TGTGCCAGCAGCCTGGGCCCTATTGGAAACACCATATATTTT.